This entry lists 5 T cell receptor beta chains sequenced from one sample in a study of OX40 agonist ivuxolimab in advanced cancers. The method was immunoSEQ multiplex PCR; TCRdb's version includes in-frame clones alone and lacks a portion of them. This repertoire shows 55,000 to 65,000 clones, under 85% found once; its top ten account for 5% to 7.5%. Sequencing used CD4+ or CD8+ T cells sorted from blood, obtained in a trial of the OX40 agonist ivuxolimab. The receptors were gathered from an adult with an advanced solid tumor such as melanoma, head and neck, liver or kidney cancer.

The chain employs TRBV4-3 and TRBJ1-2; TRBD1 agrees at 7 bases. Germline values: CDR1 LGHNA, CDR2 YSLEER. CDR3 length: 14 amino acids. The trim removed 4 bases at V and 5 bases at J, leaving 7 bases unmatched. The CDR3 loop is CASSLEGGGYGYTF. The CDR3, as DNA: TGCGCCAGCAGCCTCGAAGGGGGCGGTTATGGCTACACCTTC.

To note about this clone: A junction end diverges from the germline sequence, so it may reflect a read error. The same CDR3 can be traced to other DNA sequences in this sample. The V and J genes are TRBV19 and TRBJ2-7; TRBD2 matches at 15 bases. Germline values: CDR1 LNHDA, CDR2 SQIVND (reference sequence). The CDR3 loop spans 18 amino acids. CDR3: CASSPWTSGRGSSYEQYF. CDR3 nucleotide sequence: TGTGCCAGTAGTCCTTGGACTAGCGGGAGGGGAAGCTCCTACGAGCAGTACTTT.

The chain recombines TRBV19 with TRBJ1-1; 8 bases fit TRBD1. CDR3 length: 14 amino acids. With V trimmed by 7 bases and J by 1 base, 5 bases remained unmatched. Germline V gene data show CDR1 as LNHDA and CDR2 as SQIVND (reference sequence). CDR3 region: CASNRDRKNTEAFF. The CDR3 coding sequence is TGTGCCAGTAATCGGGACAGGAAGAACACTGAAGCTTTCTTT.

CDR3 nucleotide sequence: TGTGCCAGCAGCGTAGGAGGGACAGGGGGCGCGGATTCACCCCTCCACTTT. Translation gives CASSVGGTGGADSPLHF. The gene calls are TRBV9 and TRBJ1-6, with TRBD1 identical over 12 bases. The CDR3 covers 17 residues. V lost 0 bases and J lost 8; bases outside the gene matches: 6. The germline gives CDR1 SGDLS, CDR2 YYNGEE.

V usage is TRBV19 and J usage is TRBJ2-2; the D is unclear. V was pared by 2 bases and J by 7 bases, with 11 bases between. CDR1 and CDR2 from the germline V gene are LNHDA and SQIVND (reference sequence). The CDR3 is 14 amino acids. The CDR3 DNA follows: TGTGCCAGTAGTATACAGGACGGACGCGGGGAGCTGTTTTTT. Its translation is CASSIQDGRGELFF.